This TCR beta chain is drawn from a study of blood T cell repertoires in COVID-19. The wider study: Acute and convalescent COVID-19 samples came from the United States, Italy and Spain. From T cells, B-cell-depleted T cells, or PBMCs came the material, which was cDNA or gDNA.

How the authors handled the data: By means of reference gene primer amplification, nucleated cell counts were estimated. Clones were read by immunoSEQ multiplex PCR, and TCRdb kept only the in-frame ones, dropping some. V and J calls and clone size are as listed in that table; D and trimming were resolved from the DNA. The sample has roughly 250,000 clones; 85% to 90% are singletons. V was pared by 5 bases and J by 7 bases, with 8 bases between. Germline V gives CDR1 GTSNPN, CDR2 SVGIG (reference sequence). The CDR3 is 10 residues long. This receptor was obtained from a woman between 40 and 50 years old with acute or convalescent COVID-19. The V call is TRBV30, the J call TRBJ1-2, with D tentatively TRBD1 (6 bases). Sequenced input: peripheral blood. The CDR3 loop reads CAWAGVGYTF. CDR3 DNA sequence: TGTGCCTGGGCAGGGGTTGGCTACACCTTC. The full variable domain, its missing parts supplied by reference TRBV30 and TRBJ1-2, is SQTIHQWPATLVQPVGSPLSLECTVEGTSNPNLYWYRQAAGRGLQLLFYSVGIGQISSEVPQNLSASRPQDRQFILSSKKLLLSDSGFYLCAWAGVGYTFGSGTRLTVV.